This T cell receptor beta chain is from a study of T cell clonotyping in hematopoietic cell transplantation. Findings and caveats of the study: No sorting was done, leaving CD4 and CD8 contributions mixed. Pathologically expanded recipient clonotypes increased progressively from day 30 to day 180 as diversity fell.

Trimming took 3 bases from V and 5 from J, leaving 4 bases between them. CDR1 and CDR2 from the germline V gene are SGHVS and FNYEAQ. The CDR3 is made up of 12 amino acids. Data came from immunoSEQ multiplex PCR; TCRdb stores just in-frame clones and leaves some out. The data hold around 9,000 clones, with over 75% observed a single time. Worth noting for this clone: Antigen: not known.

Recipient blood drawn about 28 days pretransplant and days 30, 100, 180 after. This material consisted of peripheral blood mononuclear cells, taken 180 days after allogeneic stem cell transplant. The sequence derives from a female patient aged 45-60 years who had an allogeneic stem cell transplant from a related donor, so the T cells may come from the graft donor. Some clones in this sample may be carry-over from other donors' samples. This sequence joins TRBV7-6 and TRBJ2-2; D is unresolved. CDR3 sequence: CASSFWTGELFF. In DNA form, the CDR3 reads TGTGCCAGCAGCTTCTGGACCGGGGAGCTGTTTTTT.